This T cell receptor (beta chain) was captured in a study of T cells in Graves' hyperthyroidism and ophthalmopathy. This clonotype has more than one count but fewer than ten. CDR1 and CDR2 from the germline V gene are SGDLS and YYNGEE. The length of the CDR3 is 17 residues. J was trimmed by 5 bases and V by 0 bases; bases with no gene match: 7. Amplification yielded TCR beta CDR3 regions, with RNA transcripts as the source. Primed by the HTBI set, a first-round RT-PCR was run on the TCR CDR3. TCRdb itself ran the multiplex PCR reads through MiXCR, one entry per CDR3 protein. The table records hundreds of thousands of distinct CDR3 sequences, less than 15% of them present only once.

Sequenced material: blood. This chain connects TRBV9 to TRBJ2-1; 11 nucleotides agree with TRBD1. This receptor was obtained from a woman aged 18-29 years with Graves' hyperthyroidism. The CDR3 DNA follows: TGTGCCAGCAGCGTAGAAGGTGGGACAGGGGGAAACAATGAGCAGTTCTTC. Residues: CASSVEGGTGGNNEQFF.